Detailed here is one T cell receptor beta chain. Unmatched junction bases numbered 5, after V lost 6 bases and J lost 6 bases. Germline-derived CDR1 and CDR2 are DFQATT and SNEGSKA (reference sequence). The CDR3 loop spans 11 amino acids. Sequencing was performed with immunoSEQ multiplex PCR; in TCRdb, only in-frame clones are kept and a portion is missing. The sample has 190,000 or so clones; more than 60% are singletons. This sample is drawn from a study of blood T cell repertoires in COVID-19. Study background: PBMCs, B-cell-depleted T cells, or T cells were the source of the cDNA or gDNA that made up the material.

Sequencing was performed on peripheral blood. This chain uses TRBV20-1 with TRBJ2-7; 7 bases map to TRBD2. The TCR was taken from a man in his fifties who had recovered from COVID-19. CDR3 bases: TGCAGTGCCACGACTAGCCGCGAGCAGTACTTC. Its translation: CSATTSREQYF.